This T cell receptor (beta chain) was identified during a study of blood T cell repertoires in COVID-19. The table came from immunoSEQ multiplex PCR; TCRdb's copy has only in-frame clones and leaves some out. The sample has more than 300,000 clones; 85% to 90% are singletons. Trimming shortened V by 0 bases and J by 5 bases, and 14 bases separated the two germline ends. Per germline, CDR1 MNHEY and CDR2 SMNVEV (reference sequence). There are 15 residues in the CDR3. The sequence was obtained from a woman aged 40 to 49 with COVID-19, enrolled during active disease. The rearrangement uses TRBV27 and TRBJ2-7; D is possibly TRBD1 (6 bases). The sample comprised peripheral blood. DNA of the CDR3: TGTGCCAGCAGTTTATCGTCGGACAGTCGCCACGAGCAGTACTTC. It translates to CASSLSSDSRHEQYF.